The 9 T cell receptor beta chains listed next were all sequenced from one sample in a study of cytomegalovirus exposure and HLA in healthy donors. PCR employed 60 Vbeta and 13 Jbeta primers. Assay: immunoSEQ multiplex PCR; the TCRdb copy retains only in-frame clones and omits some. The repertoire holds approximately 170,000 clones, with 68% as singletons. Material: PBMCs. Receptors originate from a woman aged 18-29 years in good health and CMV-seropositive.

This clone was observed a few times. The chain combines TRBV27 with TRBJ2-1; possibly TRBD1 for D (6 bases). The CDR3 contains 18 residues. V was cut by 5 bases and J by 5 bases, with 25 bases left in between. Germline V lookup: CDR1 MNHEY, CDR2 SMNVEV (reference sequence). DNA for the CDR3: TGTGCCAGCAGTACCACACAATTAGGGGGTTGGGCAGACAATGAGCAGTTCTTC. Translation: CASSTTQLGGWADNEQFF.

The CDR3 loop is CASRTGHEQYF. The CDR3 DNA reads as TGTGCCAGCAGAACAGGGCACGAGCAGTACTTC. This chain uses TRBV6-5 with TRBJ2-7; D is possibly TRBD1 (6 bases). This CDR3 comprises 11 residues. Germline values: CDR1 MNHEY, CDR2 SVGAGI. Deletions cut 6 bases from V and 5 bases from J, with 8 bases between.

The chain has TRBV16 and TRBJ1-2; TRBD1 matches at 12 bases. Unmatched junction bases numbered 5, after V lost 5 bases and J lost 10 bases. CDR1 and CDR2 from the germline V gene are KGHSY and FQNENV. CDR3 length: 13 residues. CDR3 DNA sequence: TGTGCCAGCAGCAGGGGACAGGGGGCAGACTACACCTTC. Its protein is CASSRGQGADYTF.

This clone was counted once. The chain has TRBV10-3 and TRBJ2-3, with 9 bases matching TRBD2. CDR3 size: 16 residues. CDR1 is ENHRY and CDR2 is SYGVKD in the germline V gene. The trim removed 4 bases at V and 3 bases at J, leaving 8 bases unmatched. CDR3 in amino acids: CAISGGGAGRTDTQYF. The DNA for the CDR3 is TGTGCCATCAGTGGCGGGGGGGCTGGGCGAACAGATACGCAGTATTTT.

The chain employs TRBV14 and TRBJ1-2; D ambiguous. V gave up 4 bases and J gave up 4 bases, with 10 bases separating them. This CDR3 is 13 amino acids long. Germline CDR1 reads SGHDN; CDR2 reads FVKESK. The CDR3 protein is CASSPQDRYGYTF. As DNA, the CDR3 is TGTGCCAGCAGCCCCCAGGATCGCTATGGCTACACCTTC.

This chain links TRBV15 with TRBJ2-2; D may be TRBD2 (6 bases). V was trimmed by 3 bases and J by 0 bases, leaving 11 bases between them. This CDR3 contains 16 residues. CDR1 is LNHNV and CDR2 is YYDKDF in the germline V gene (reference sequence). CDR3 protein: CATSREGLTNTGELFF. The CDR3 nucleotides read TGTGCCACCAGCAGGGAGGGACTCACGAACACCGGGGAGCTGTTTTTT.

This chain links TRBV4-1 with TRBJ2-2; 13 positions agree with TRBD2. In germline, CDR1 is MGHRA, CDR2 YSYEKL. The ends lost 3 bases at V and 3 bases at J; junction bases unmatched: 1. The CDR3 runs to 16 residues. This CDR3 reads CASSQGLAGHTGELFF. The CDR3, as DNA: TGCGCCAGCAGCCAGGGACTAGCGGGGCACACCGGGGAGCTGTTTTTT.

This clone has a handful of counts. The chain combines TRBV25-1 with TRBJ2-5, with TRBD1 as a possible D gene (6 bases). This CDR3 spans 16 amino acids. The V end was cut by 4 bases, the J end by 2 bases, with 17 bases between. CDR1 is MGHDK, CDR2 SYGVNS, per germline. The chain's CDR3 is CASSGVRGATQETQYF. In DNA, the CDR3 is TGTGCCAGCAGTGGCGTCAGGGGCGCAACTCAAGAGACCCAGTACTTC.

This chain links TRBV19 with TRBJ2-1, with 7 bases aligning to TRBD2. This CDR3 is built from 14 residues. The V gene's germline CDR1 is LNHDA and CDR2 SQIVND (reference sequence). Unmatched junction bases numbered 3, after V lost 2 bases and J lost 5 bases. As DNA, the CDR3 is TGTGCCAGTAGTATAAGCGGACTAGACAATGAGCAGTTCTTC. It specifies CASSISGLDNEQFF. Drawing the rest from reference TRBV19 and TRBJ2-1, the complete variable domain is DGGITQSPKYLFRKEGQNVTLSCEQNLNHDAMYWYRQDPGQGLRLIYYSQIVNDFQKGDIAEGYSVSREKKESFPLTVTSAQKNPTAFYLCASSISGLDNEQFFGPGTRLTVL.